The source of this T cell receptor beta chain is a study of shared clonotypes between healthy human individuals. Measured with immunoSEQ multiplex PCR; TCRdb has only the in-frame clones, and not every one. The sample consists of about 2.4 million clones, around nine tenths of them appearing once. General study results and limits: Sequencing depth was expected to influence donor clonotype sharing.

This CDR3 is 14 amino acids long. Trimming pared 5 bases from V and 8 bases from J, leaving 15 bases between. Germline CDR1 reads MNHEY; CDR2 reads SMNVEV (reference sequence). Negatively enriched CD4+ T cells were divided by CD45RA into naive and memory. Regarding this clone: Antigen unknown.

This receptor was identified in a man aged 18 to 29 in good health. The chain links TRBV27 to TRBJ2-2, with a tentative D call TRBD1 (6 bases). Sample: naive CD4+ T cells sorted from blood. Specified subset: CD45RA+ positively selected. CDR3 nucleotide sequence: TGTGCCAGCAGTATCTACAGGGTGGGTGGGGAGCTGTTTTTT. As protein: CASSIYRVGGELFF.